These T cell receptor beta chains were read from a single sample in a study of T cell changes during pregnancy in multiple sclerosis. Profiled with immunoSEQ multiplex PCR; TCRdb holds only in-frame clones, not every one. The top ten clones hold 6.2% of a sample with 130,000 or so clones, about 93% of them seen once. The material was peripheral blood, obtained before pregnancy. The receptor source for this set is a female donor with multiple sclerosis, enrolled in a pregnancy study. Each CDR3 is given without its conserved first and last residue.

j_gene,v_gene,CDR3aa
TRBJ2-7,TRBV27,ASSLAGQGSHEQY
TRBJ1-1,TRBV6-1,ASINRGNTEAF
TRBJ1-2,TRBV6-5,ASSDRDRGSYT
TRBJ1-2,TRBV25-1,ASSELPGGDGYT
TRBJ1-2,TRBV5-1,ASSLADTSIYGYT
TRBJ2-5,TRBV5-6,ASSLVVQETQY
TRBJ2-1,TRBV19,ASSRTSGAGNEQF
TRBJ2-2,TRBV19,ASSPGLSAANTGELF
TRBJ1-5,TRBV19,ASSREAGSWSNQPQH
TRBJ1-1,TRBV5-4,ASSGTDYGTEAF
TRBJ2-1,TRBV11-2,ASSDEFGTSYNEQF
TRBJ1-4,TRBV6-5,ASRLSGDSNEKLF
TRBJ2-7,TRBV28,ASSLEATGSYEQY
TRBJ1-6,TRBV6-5,ASSEVGKNSPLH
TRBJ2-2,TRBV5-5,ASSLERARELF
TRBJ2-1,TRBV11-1,ASSLRASGLLDNEQF
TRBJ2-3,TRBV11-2,ASSLSHPDTQY
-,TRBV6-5,ASSSSTEQY
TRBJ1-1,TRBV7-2,ASSTSGGTEAF
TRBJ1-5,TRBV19,ASYGTGKQPQH
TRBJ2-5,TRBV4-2,ASSQGVGRAGETQY
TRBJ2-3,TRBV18,ASSPLGGASTDTQY
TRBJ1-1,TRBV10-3,AISERLGRGQDTEAF
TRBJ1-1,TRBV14,ASSQDYFTEAF
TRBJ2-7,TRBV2,ASSRDRSSGYEQY
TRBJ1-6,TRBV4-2,ASSLEGFDSPLH
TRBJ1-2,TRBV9,ASSEGLTNYGYT
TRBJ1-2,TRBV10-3,AISARREALTGDYGYT
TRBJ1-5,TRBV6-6,ASSSTGVLQPQH
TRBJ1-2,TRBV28,ASNREVGYGYT
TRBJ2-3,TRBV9,ASSVSGGARRGTDTQY
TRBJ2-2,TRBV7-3,ASSWTSRNTGELF
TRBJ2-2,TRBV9,ASSVEAGVTGELF
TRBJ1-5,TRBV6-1,ASRQGNGNQPQH
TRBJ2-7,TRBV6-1,ASSERRAHEQY
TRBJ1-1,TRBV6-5,ASTTPGQGRTF
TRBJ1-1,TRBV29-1,SGATGGNTEAF
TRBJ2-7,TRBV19,ASSVDRGTYEQY
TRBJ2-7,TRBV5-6,ASSLGGDSYEQY
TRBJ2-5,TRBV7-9,ASSLRRSGGETQY
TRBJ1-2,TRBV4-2,ASSAQNNYGYT
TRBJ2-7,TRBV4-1,ASSQDRTSGGSYEQY
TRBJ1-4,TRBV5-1,ASSLLDTDSTNEKLF
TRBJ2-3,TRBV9,ASCLQGSTDTQY
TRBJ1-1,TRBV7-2,ASSFEQLNTEAF
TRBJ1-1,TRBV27,ASSFKFNTEAF
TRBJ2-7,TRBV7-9,ASSSSTSPYEQY
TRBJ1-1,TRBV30,AWTRGGRGRFTEAF
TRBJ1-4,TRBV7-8,ASSLVGQGEKLF
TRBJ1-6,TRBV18,ASSPLGQLNSPLH